The 20 T cell receptor beta chains given below trace back to one sample, sequenced in a study of monozygotic twins with inflammatory bowel disease. TCRdb reprocessed the 5' RACE reads and reports one entry per CDR3 protein, with no DNA. This table holds about 440,000 distinct CDR3 sequences. Source material: blood. Receptors originate from a human donor with ulcerative colitis or Crohn's disease, or a healthy co-twin of an affected twin (not recorded which).

J is TRBJ1-2 and V is TRBV6-5; with no DNA, the TCRdb D assignment of TRBD1 cannot be verified. The CDR3 extends over 15 amino acids. Germline V gives CDR1 MNHEY, CDR2 SVGAGI. The CDR3 loop is CASSSGQGLFYRYTF.

The chain joins TRBV5-1 to TRBJ1-2; the TCRdb D gene call, TRBD1, has no DNA to confirm it. CDR3 length: 12 amino acids. Germline lookup yields CDR1 SGHRS and CDR2 YFSETQ. The CDR3 spells CASSPLSDGYTF.

The chain uses TRBV6-5 and TRBJ2-7; the TCRdb D gene call, TRBD1, has no DNA to confirm it. Germline CDR1 MNHEY, CDR2 SVGAGI. This CDR3 region has 16 residues. The chain's CDR3 is CASSYSTSRGGWEQYF.

The CDR3: CASSPGREGNTEAFF. J is TRBJ1-1 and V is TRBV3-1. The CDR3 spans 15 residues. From germline, CDR1 is LGHDT and CDR2 YNNKEL (reference sequence).

The genes are TRBV19 and TRBJ2-1; TCRdb picks TRBD1, but there is no DNA to check that call. This CDR3 has 14 residues. Germline-derived CDR1 and CDR2 are LNHDA and SQIVND (reference sequence). CDR3 residues: CASSMGQGYNEQFF.

CDR3: CATSDSRMFGYTQYF. The rearrangement links TRBV24-1 to TRBJ2-3. The CDR3 has 15 amino acids. Per the germline V gene, CDR1 is KGHDR and CDR2 is SFDVKD.

V and J are TRBV3-1 and TRBJ2-5. Germline lookup yields CDR1 LGHDT and CDR2 YNNKEL (reference sequence). The CDR3 has 13 amino acids. CDR3 sequence: CASSQTESETQYF.

This sequence joins TRBV9 and TRBJ2-1; absent DNA, TCRdb's TRBD1 call cannot be checked. Germline V gene lookup returns CDR1 SGDLS and CDR2 YYNGEE. CDR3 length: 14 residues. CDR3 region: CASSVEAGEKKQFF.

The chain couples TRBV27 to TRBJ2-7; the TCRdb call, TRBD1, lacks DNA for checking. The CDR3 is 13 amino acids. From germline, CDR1 is MNHEY and CDR2 SMNVEV (reference sequence). CDR3 protein: CASSSTGAGEQYF.

V usage is TRBV12-3 or TRBV12-4 and J usage is TRBJ1-1. The CDR3 consists of 15 residues. Here the CDR3 reads CASSGRKDLNTEAFF.

V and J are TRBV20-1 and TRBJ1-2; TCRdb designates TRBD1, a call that cannot be tested without DNA. CDR1 and CDR2 (germline): DFQATT, SNEGSKA (reference sequence). This CDR3 has 18 residues. The CDR3 region is CSAKDSLYTGTGINGYTF.

The chain recombines TRBV5-1 with TRBJ1-2; the D gene TCRdb calls, TRBD1, cannot be checked with no DNA. Germline loops: CDR1 SGHRS, CDR2 YFSETQ. The CDR3 covers 17 residues. The CDR3 sequence: CASSPTGDQKMNYGYTF.

The chain is built from TRBV12-3 or TRBV12-4 and TRBJ2-3; TCRdb calls TRBD2, which cannot be checked without DNA. This CDR3 is 16 amino acids long. CDR3 region: CASRPSVLGSTDTQYF.

V and J are TRBV18 and TRBJ2-5; TCRdb picks TRBD1, but there is no DNA to check that call. The CDR3 length is 16 residues. Germline loops: CDR1 KGHSH, CDR2 LQKENI. CDR3: CASSPPLSALRETQYF.

The J gene is TRBJ1-4, the V gene TRBV2. The CDR3 covers 12 residues. Germline V CDR1 and CDR2: SNHLY, FYNNEI. CDR3 loop: CASGPVPEKLFF.

The V call is TRBV12-3 or TRBV12-4, the J call TRBJ2-7; TCRdb gives TRBD1 as the D gene, but with no DNA this cannot be confirmed. The CDR3 consists of 14 residues. This chain's CDR3 is CASSQTGLPYEQYF.

J is TRBJ2-5 and V is TRBV21-1; TCRdb gives TRBD1 as the D gene, but with no DNA this cannot be confirmed. TRBV21-1 is reported as a pseudogene. The CDR3 spans 17 residues. The CDR3 region is CASSQLRDRGSRETQYF.

V and J are TRBV4-3 and TRBJ1-1. CDR1 is LGHNA, CDR2 YSLEER, per germline. The CDR3 length is 14 residues. CDR3 residues: CASSQDAFGTEAFF.

The chain recombines TRBV4-2 with TRBJ1-2. In germline, CDR1 is LGHNA, CDR2 YNFKEQ. There are 12 residues in the CDR3. This CDR3 is CASSQDLYGYTF.

The gene calls are TRBV30 and TRBJ2-1; TCRdb's D gene call, TRBD1, goes unchecked for lack of DNA. The V gene's germline CDR1 is GTSNPN and CDR2 SVGIG (reference sequence). The CDR3 length is 13 residues. CDR3 sequence reads: CAWSAGVGNEQFF. Full variable domain (outside the CDR3, taken from reference TRBV30 and TRBJ2-1): SQTIHQWPATLVQPVGSPLSLECTVEGTSNPNLYWYRQAAGRGLQLLFYSVGIGQISSEVPQNLSASRPQDRQFILSSKKLLLSDSGFYLCAWSAGVGNEQFFGPGTRLTVL.